The entry that follows covers one T cell receptor (beta chain) sequence. The antigen is undetermined. PCR involved 60 Vbeta and 13 Jbeta primers. Clones were sequenced by immunoSEQ multiplex PCR, and TCRdb holds only the in-frame ones, with some missing. The table shows over 150,000 clones, with roughly 79% occurring only once. This record belongs to a study of cytomegalovirus exposure and HLA in healthy donors. Notes on the study in general: Follow-up analysis seemed to connect common viral pathogens with several of the most significant clusters identified. A later analysis reportedly found that, within productive TCRs, an Asian-associated ancestry cluster had fewer N-insertions than the mean observed across the approximately 690 donors. The likely origin of a cluster of highly shared sequence variants was a sequencing artifact.

The germline V gene has CDR1 MDHEN and CDR2 SYDVKM. The CDR3 sequence is 13 residues long. V gave up 8 bases and J gave up 2 bases, with 10 bases separating them. The clonotype comes from a male donor in good health and CMV-seronegative. The sample taken for sequencing was PBMCs. The J gene is TRBJ1-3, the V gene TRBV28; D remains ambiguous. In DNA, the CDR3 is TGTGCCAGCGAGGGTTCAGCTGGAAACACCATATATTTT. Translated, it gives CASEGSAGNTIYF. The entire variable domain, with the rest obtained from reference TRBV28 and TRBJ1-3, is as follows: DVKVTQSSRYLVKRTGEKVFLECVQDMDHENMFWYRQDPGLGLRLIYFSYDVKMKEKGDIPEGYSVSREKKERFSLILESASTNQTSMYLCASEGSAGNTIYFGEGSWLTVV.